In this sample, the clone carrying this T cell receptor beta chain turned up a few times. The target antigen is unknown. This CDR3 is built from 15 residues. The V gene's germline CDR1 is MDHEN and CDR2 SYDVKM. J lost 4 bases, V lost 4 bases, and 10 bases had no gene match. This sample was included in a study of T cell clones after liver transplantation. Study as a whole: A pre-transplant mixed lymphocyte reaction with TCRbeta sequencing defined graft-donor-reactive clones followed in post-transplant blood. Points from the study as a whole: Compared with third party-reactive sequences, donor-reactive ones declined more, independent of withdrawal success. Post-transplant time points were not standardized, so conclusions are preliminary.

The assay was immunoSEQ multiplex PCR, and TCRdb's table has in-frame clones only and misses some. The table shows around 71,000 clones, with about 80% occurring only once. Sequences were derived from CD4+ T cells from blood, sampled 12 months after liver transplant. The origin of this receptor is a human patient who received a liver transplant. Some T cells may be provided by the graft donor. V usage is TRBV28 and J usage is TRBJ2-7; 7 positions match TRBD1. For the CDR3, the DNA is TGTGCCAGCAGTTCCTCGTGGACAGGTGCATACGAGCAGTACTTC. Its protein is CASSSSWTGAYEQYF.